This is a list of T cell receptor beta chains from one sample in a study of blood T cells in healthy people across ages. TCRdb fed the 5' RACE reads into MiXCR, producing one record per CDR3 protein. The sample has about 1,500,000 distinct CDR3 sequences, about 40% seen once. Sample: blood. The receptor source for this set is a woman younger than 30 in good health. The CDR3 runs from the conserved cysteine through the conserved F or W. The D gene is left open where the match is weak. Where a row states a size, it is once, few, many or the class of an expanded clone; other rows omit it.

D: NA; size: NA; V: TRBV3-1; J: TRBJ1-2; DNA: TGTGCCAGCAGCCAAGATGCTGAAGGGGACAACTATGGCTACACCTTC; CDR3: CASSQDAEGDNYGYTF
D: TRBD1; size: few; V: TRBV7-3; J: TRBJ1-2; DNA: TGTGCCAGCAGCTTAACACCCACAGGGGCTAGCGATGGCTACACCTTC; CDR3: CASSLTPTGASDGYTF
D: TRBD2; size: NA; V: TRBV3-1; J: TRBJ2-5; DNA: TGTGCCAGCAGCCACAGTCGGGGGGGCGTACAAGAGACCCAGTACTTC; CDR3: CASSHSRGGVQETQYF
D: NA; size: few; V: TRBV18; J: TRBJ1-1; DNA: TGTGCCAGCTCACCATTGGGGGCTGGGACTGAAGCTTTCTTT; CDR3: CASSPLGAGTEAFF
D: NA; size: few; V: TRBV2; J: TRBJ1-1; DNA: TGTGCCAGCAGGGCGACGGGCACTGAAGCTTTCTTT; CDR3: CASRATGTEAFF
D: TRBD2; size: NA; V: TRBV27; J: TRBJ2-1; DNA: TGTGCCAGCAGTGACCGAGGACTAGCGGGAGTTGAGCAGTTCTTC; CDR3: CASSDRGLAGVEQFF
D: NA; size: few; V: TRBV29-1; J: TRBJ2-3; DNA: TGCAGCCTCAGGCGGGCCCTTACAGATACGCAGTATTTT; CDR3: CSLRRALTDTQYF
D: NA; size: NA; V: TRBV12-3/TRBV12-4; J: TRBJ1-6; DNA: TGTGCCAGCAGTTTAGGGCAGTACGCTTCACCCCTCCACTTT; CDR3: CASSLGQYASPLHF
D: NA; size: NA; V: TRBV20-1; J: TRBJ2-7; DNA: TGCAGTGCCCTGCTTTGGCGCGAGCAGTACTTC; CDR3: CSALLWREQYF
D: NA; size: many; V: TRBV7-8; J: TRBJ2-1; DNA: TGTGCCAGCAGTGCGTCGGACCACAATGAGCAGTTCTTC; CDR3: CASSASDHNEQFF
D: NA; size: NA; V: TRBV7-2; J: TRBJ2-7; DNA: TGTGCCAGCAGCCCCGGGCCCACGACGCGTGAGCAGTACTTC; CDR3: CASSPGPTTREQYF
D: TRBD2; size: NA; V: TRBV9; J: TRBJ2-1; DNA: TGTGCCAGCAGCGGGACGGGACTAGGCGTGTTCTTC; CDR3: CASSGTGLGVFF
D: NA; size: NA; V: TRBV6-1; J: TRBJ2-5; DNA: TGTGCCAGCAGGGTGGGACTCAATGCGGACGAGACCCAGTACTTC; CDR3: CASRVGLNADETQYF
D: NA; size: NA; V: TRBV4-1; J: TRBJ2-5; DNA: TGCGCCAGCAGCCAGGCAGGGATCGGAGAGACCCAGTACTTC; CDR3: CASSQAGIGETQYF
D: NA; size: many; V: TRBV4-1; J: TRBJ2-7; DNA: TGCGCCAGCAGCCAAGATTCGGGGGACGAGCAGTACTTC; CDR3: CASSQDSGDEQYF
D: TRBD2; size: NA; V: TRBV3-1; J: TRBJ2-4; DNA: TGTGCCAGCAGCCAAGGGGGGGACTACTGGAACATTCAGTACTTC; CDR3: CASSQGGDYWNIQYF
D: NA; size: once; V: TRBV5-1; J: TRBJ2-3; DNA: TGCGCCAGCAGCAGGGCCCAAAATCCAGATACGCAGTATTTT; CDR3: CASSRAQNPDTQYF
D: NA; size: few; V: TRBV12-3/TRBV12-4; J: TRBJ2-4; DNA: TGTGCCAGCATGGGGGAACGGCGGAACATTCAGTACTTC; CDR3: CASMGERRNIQYF
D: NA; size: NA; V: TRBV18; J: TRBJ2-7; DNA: TGTGCCAGCGAGAGGTCGGGGTCGTCCTACGAGCAGTACTTC; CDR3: CASERSGSSYEQYF
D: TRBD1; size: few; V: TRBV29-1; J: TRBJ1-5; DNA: TGCAGCGTGGTATCACAGGGGGCTGGAAATCAGCCCCAGCATTTT; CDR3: CSVVSQGAGNQPQHF
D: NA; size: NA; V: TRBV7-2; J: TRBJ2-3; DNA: TGTGCCAGCAGCATTGACGCAGATACGCAGTATTTT; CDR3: CASSIDADTQYF
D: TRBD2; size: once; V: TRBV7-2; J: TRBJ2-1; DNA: TGTGCCAGCAGCTCAGCCCCTTCGGGGGGGTTCTTC; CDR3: CASSSAPSGGFF
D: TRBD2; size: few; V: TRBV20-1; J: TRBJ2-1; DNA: TGCAGTGCTAGAGATACTAGCGGGAGGGTTTTCTACAATGAGCAGTTCTTC; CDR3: CSARDTSGRVFYNEQFF
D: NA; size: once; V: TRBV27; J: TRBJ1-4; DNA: TGTGCCAACCTCCGGGGGCAAGTTGAAAAACTGTTTTTT; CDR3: CANLRGQVEKLFF
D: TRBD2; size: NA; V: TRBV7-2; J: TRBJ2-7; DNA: TGTGCCAGCAGCTTAGCTAGCGGGGATATCTACGAGCAGTACTTC; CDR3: CASSLASGDIYEQYF
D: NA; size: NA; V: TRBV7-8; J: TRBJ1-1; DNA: TGTGCCAGCAGCTCCGAACGCCCGAACACTGAAGCTTTCTTT; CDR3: CASSSERPNTEAFF
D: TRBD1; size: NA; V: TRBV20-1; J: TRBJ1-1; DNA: TGCAGTGCCGTAGGGGGGGACAGGGGGAACACTGAAGCTTTCTTT; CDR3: CSAVGGDRGNTEAFF
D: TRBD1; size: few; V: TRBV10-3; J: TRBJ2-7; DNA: TGTGCCATCAGGCCCGGGACAGGCCCCTACGAGCAGTACTTC; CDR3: CAIRPGTGPYEQYF
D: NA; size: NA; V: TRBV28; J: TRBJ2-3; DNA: TGTGCCAGCAGTTTATTAATGCTAGCTTGGGATACGCAGTATTTT; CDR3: CASSLLMLAWDTQYF
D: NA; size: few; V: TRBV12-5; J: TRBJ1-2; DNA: TGTGCTAGTGGTTTGGACGGGGGGGGCGGCTACACCTTC; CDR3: CASGLDGGGGYTF
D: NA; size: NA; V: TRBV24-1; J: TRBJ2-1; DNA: TGTGCCACTGGGGGGGCATCCTACAATGAGCAGTTCTTC; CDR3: CATGGASYNEQFF
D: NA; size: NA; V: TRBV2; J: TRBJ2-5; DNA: TGTGCCAGCAACGGCATGGGAGGAGAGACCCAGTACTTC; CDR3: CASNGMGGETQYF
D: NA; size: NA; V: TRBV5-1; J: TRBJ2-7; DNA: TGCGCCAGCAGCTTGAGGCGGGCCTCCTACGAGCAGTACTTC; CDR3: CASSLRRASYEQYF
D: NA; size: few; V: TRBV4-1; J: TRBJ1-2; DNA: TGCGCCAGCAGCCAAGTGGATGGGGGGCGAGGGGGCTACACCTTC; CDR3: CASSQVDGGRGGYTF
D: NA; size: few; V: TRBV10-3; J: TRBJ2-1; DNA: TGTGCCACACAGGCCCGGCCTTACAATGAGCAGTTCTTC; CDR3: CATQARPYNEQFF
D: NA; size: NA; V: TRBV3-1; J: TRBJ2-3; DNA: TGTGCCAGCAGCCCCCTGCAGACTATCACAGATACGCAGTATTTT; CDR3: CASSPLQTITDTQYF
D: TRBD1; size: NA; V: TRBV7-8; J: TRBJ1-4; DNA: TGTGCCAGCAGCCCACGACAGGGGCCTATGGAAAAACTGTTTTTT; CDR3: CASSPRQGPMEKLFF
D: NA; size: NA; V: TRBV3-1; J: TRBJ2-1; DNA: TGTGCCAGCAGCATCCCGACTAGGTTCCCCTACGATGAGCAGTTCTTC; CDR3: CASSIPTRFPYDEQFF